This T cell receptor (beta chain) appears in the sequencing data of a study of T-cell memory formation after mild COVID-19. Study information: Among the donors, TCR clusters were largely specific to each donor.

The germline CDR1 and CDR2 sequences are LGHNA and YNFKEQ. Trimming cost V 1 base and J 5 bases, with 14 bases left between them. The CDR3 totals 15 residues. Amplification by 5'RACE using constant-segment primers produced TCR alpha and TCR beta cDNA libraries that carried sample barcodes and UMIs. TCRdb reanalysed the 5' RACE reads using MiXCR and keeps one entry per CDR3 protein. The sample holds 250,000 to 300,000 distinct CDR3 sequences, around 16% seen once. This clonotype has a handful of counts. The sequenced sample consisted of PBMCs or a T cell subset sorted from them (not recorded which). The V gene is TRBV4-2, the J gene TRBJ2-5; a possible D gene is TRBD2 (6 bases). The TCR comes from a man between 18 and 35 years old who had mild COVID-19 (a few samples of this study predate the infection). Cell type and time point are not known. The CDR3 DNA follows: TGTGCCAGCAGCCAAGGGGAGGTAGCCGGTGAGACCCAGTACTTC. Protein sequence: CASSQGEVAGETQYF.